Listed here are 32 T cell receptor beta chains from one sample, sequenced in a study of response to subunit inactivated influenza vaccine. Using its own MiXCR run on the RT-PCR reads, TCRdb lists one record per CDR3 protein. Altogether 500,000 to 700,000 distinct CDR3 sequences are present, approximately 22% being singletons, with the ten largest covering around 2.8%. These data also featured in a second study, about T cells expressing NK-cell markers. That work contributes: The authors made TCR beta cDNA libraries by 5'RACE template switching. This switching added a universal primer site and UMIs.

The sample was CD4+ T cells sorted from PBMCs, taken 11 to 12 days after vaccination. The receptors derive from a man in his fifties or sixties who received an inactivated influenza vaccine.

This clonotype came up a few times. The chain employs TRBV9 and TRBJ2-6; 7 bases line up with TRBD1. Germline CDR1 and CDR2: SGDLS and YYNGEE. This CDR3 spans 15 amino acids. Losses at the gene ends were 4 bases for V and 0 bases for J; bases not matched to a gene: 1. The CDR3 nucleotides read TGTGCCAGCAGCCGGGACAGCTCTGGGGCCAACGTCCTGACTTTC. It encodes CASSRDSSGANVLTF.

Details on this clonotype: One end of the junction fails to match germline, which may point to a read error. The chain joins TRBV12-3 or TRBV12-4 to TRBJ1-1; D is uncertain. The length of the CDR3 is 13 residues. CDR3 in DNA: TGTGCCAGCAAGGGTAGAATCGGGTATGAACCTTTCTTT. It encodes CASKGRIGYEPFF.

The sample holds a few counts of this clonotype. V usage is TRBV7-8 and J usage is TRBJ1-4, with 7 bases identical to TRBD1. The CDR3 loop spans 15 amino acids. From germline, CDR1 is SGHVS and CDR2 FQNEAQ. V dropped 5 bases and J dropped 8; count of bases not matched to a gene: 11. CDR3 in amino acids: CASSERGRREEKLFF. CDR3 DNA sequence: TGTGCCAGCAGCGAGAGGGGGCGGAGAGAGGAAAAACTGTTTTTT. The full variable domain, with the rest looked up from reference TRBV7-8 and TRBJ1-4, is GAGVSQSPRYKVAKRGQDVALRCDPISGHVSLFWYQQALGQGPEFLTYFQNEAQLDKSGLPSDRFFAERPEGSVSTLKIQRTQQEDSAVYLCASSERGRREEKLFFGSGTQLSVL.

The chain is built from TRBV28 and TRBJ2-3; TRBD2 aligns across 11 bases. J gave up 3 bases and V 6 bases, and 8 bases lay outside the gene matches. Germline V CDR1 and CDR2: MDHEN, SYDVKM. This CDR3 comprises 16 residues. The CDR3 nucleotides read TGTGCCAGCAGCTGGGAACTAGCGGGAGAAACAGATACGCAGTATTTT. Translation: CASSWELAGETDTQYF.

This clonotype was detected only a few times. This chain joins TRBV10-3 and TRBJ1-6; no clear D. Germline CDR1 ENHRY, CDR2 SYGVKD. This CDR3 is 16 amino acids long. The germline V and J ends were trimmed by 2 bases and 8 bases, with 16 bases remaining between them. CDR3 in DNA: TGTGCCATCAGTGAGAGGAAACCCAGCGGAGATTCACCCCTCCACTTT. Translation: CAISERKPSGDSPLHF.

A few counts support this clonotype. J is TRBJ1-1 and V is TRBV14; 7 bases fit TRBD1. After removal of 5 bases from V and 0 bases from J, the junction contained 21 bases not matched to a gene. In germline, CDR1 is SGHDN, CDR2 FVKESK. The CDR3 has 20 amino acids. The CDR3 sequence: CASSTYDLFRGDRVNTEAFF. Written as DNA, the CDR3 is TGTGCCAGCAGCACCTACGACTTATTTAGGGGCGACAGGGTGAACACTGAAGCTTTCTTT. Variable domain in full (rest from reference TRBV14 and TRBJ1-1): EAGVTQFPSHSVIEKGQTVTLRCDPISGHDNLYWYRRVMGKEIKFLLHFVKESKQDESGMPNNRFLAERTGGTYSTLKVQPAELEDSGVYFCASSTYDLFRGDRVNTEAFFGQGTRLTVV.

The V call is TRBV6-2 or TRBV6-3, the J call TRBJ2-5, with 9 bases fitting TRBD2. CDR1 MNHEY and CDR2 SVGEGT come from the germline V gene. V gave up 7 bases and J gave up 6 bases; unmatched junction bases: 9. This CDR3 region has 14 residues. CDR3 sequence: CASTLSGGGKTQYF. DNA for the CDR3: TGTGCCAGCACCCTTAGCGGGGGCGGAAAGACCCAGTACTTC.

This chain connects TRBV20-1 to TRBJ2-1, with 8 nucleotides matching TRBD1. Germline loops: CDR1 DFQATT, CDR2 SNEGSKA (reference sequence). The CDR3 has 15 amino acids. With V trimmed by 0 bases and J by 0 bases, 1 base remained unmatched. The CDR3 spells CSARDGQGSYNEQFF. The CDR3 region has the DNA TGCAGTGCTAGAGATGGACAGGGCTCCTACAATGAGCAGTTCTTC.

This chain's CDR3 is CASSPGPRAYEQYF. The DNA of the CDR3 is TGTGCCAGCAGCCCCGGGCCTAGGGCCTACGAGCAGTACTTC. The chain combines TRBV7-9 with TRBJ2-7; D unclear. Per the germline V gene, CDR1 is SEHNR and CDR2 is FQNEAQ (reference sequence). There are 14 residues in the CDR3. The V and J ends lost 5 bases and 2 bases respectively, with 13 bases between them. The variable domain in full, completed from reference TRBV7-9 and TRBJ2-7, reads DTGVSQNPRHKITKRGQNVTFRCDPISEHNRLYWYRQTLGQGPEFLTYFQNEAQLEKSRLLSDRFSAERPKGSFSTLEIQRTEQGDSAMYLCASSPGPRAYEQYFGPGTRLTVT.

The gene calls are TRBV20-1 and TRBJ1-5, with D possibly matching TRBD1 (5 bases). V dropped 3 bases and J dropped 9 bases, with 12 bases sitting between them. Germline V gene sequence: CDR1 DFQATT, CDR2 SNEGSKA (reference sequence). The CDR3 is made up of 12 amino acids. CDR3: CSASRGELPQHF. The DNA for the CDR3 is TGCAGTGCTAGTAGGGGCGAGCTGCCCCAGCATTTT.

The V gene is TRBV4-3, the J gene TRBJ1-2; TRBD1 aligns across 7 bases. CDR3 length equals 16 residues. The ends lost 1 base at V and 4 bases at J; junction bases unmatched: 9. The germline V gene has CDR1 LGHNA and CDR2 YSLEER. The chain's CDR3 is CASSQGATGLIYGYTF. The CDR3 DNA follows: TGCGCCAGCAGCCAAGGGGCGACAGGGCTTATCTATGGCTACACCTTC.

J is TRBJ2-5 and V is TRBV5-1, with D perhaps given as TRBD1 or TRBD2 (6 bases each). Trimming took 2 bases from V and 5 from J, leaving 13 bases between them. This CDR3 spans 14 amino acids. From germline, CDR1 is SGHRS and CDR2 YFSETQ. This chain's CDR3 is CASSFVGGKETQYF. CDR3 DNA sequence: TGCGCCAGCAGCTTCGTCGGGGGCAAGGAGACCCAGTACTTC.

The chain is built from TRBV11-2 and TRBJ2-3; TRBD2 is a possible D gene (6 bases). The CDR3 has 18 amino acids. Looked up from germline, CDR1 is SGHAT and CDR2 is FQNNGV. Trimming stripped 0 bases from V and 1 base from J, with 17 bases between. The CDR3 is CASSLDLAGLGGTDTQYF. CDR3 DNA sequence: TGTGCCAGCAGCTTAGATTTGGCGGGGTTGGGAGGCACAGATACGCAGTATTTT.

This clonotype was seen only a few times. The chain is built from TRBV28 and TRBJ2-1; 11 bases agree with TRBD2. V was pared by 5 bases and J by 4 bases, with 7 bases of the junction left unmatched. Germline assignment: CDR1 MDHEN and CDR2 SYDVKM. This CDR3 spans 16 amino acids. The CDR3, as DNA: TGTGCCAGCAGTGGGGCTAGCGGGAGGTCGTACAATGAGCAGTTCTTC. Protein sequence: CASSGASGRSYNEQFF.

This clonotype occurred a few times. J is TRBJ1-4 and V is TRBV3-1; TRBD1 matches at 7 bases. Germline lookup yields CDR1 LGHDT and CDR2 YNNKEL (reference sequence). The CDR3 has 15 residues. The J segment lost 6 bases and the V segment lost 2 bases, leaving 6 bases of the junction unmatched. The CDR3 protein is CASSQPGTEHEKLFF. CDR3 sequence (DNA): TGTGCCAGCAGCCAACCCGGGACAGAACATGAAAAACTGTTTTTT.

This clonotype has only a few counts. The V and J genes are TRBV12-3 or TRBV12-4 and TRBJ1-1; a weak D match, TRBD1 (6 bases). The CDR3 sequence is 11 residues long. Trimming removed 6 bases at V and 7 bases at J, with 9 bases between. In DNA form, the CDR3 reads TGTGCCAGCAGATACAGGGATGAAGCTTTCTTT. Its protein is CASRYRDEAFF.

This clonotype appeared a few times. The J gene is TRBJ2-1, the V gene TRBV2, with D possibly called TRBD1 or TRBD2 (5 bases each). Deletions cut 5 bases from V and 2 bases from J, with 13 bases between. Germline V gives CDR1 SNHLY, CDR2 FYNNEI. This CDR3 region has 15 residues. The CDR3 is CASSPGTNAYNEQFF. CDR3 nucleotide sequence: TGTGCCAGCAGTCCCGGGACGAATGCCTACAATGAGCAGTTCTTC.

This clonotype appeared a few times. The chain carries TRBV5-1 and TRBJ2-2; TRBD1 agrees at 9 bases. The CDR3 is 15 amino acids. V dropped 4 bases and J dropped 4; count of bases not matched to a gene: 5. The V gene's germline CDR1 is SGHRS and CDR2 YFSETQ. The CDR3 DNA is TGCGCCAGCAGCCCCGGGACAGGGTTCACCGGGGAGCTGTTTTTT. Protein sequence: CASSPGTGFTGELFF.

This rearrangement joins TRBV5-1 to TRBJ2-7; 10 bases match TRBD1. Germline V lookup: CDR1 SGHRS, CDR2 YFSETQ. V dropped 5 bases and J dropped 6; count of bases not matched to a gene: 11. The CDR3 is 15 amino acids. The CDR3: CASSKTGTGELEQYF. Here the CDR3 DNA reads TGCGCCAGCAGTAAAACCGGGACAGGGGAACTCGAGCAGTACTTC.

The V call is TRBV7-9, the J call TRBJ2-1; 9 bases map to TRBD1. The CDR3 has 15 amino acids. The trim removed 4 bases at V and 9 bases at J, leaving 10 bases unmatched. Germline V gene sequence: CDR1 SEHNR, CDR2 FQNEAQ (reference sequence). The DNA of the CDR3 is TGTGCCAGCAGCTCCCGGGACAGGGTTCTTAGTGAGCAGTTCTTC. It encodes CASSSRDRVLSEQFF.

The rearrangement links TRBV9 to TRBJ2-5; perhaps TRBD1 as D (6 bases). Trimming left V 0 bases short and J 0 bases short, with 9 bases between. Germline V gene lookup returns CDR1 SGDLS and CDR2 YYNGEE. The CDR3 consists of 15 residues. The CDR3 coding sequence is TGTGCCAGCAGCGTAGCTACAGGGCACCAAGAGACCCAGTACTTC. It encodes CASSVATGHQETQYF.

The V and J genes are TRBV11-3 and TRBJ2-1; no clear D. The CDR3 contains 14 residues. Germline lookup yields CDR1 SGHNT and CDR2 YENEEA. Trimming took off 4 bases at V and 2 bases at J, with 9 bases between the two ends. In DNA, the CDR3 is TGTGCCAGCAGCTCGGACGGACCCTACAATGAGCAGTTCTTC. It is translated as CASSSDGPYNEQFF.

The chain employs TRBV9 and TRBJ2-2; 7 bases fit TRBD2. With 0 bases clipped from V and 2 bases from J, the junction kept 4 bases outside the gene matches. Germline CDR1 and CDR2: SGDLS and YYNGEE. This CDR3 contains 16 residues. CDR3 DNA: TGTGCCAGCAGCGTAGCGGGAGGAATAAACACCGGGGAGCTGTTTTTT. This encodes CASSVAGGINTGELFF.

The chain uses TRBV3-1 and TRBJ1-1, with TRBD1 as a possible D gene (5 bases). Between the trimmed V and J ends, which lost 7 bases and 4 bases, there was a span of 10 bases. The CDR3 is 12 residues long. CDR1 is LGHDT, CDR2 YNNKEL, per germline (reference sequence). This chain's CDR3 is CASKSGGTEAFF. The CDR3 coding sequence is TGTGCCAGCAAATCTGGGGGCACTGAAGCTTTCTTT.

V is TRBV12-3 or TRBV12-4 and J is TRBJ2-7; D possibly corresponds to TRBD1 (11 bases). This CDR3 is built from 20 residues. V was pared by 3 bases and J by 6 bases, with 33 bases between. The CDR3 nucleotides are TGTGCCAGCAGTTTCTCGGGACAGGGGGGACAAAGCGGGAGGGCCGGCGAGCAGTACTTC. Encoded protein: CASSFSGQGGQSGRAGEQYF.

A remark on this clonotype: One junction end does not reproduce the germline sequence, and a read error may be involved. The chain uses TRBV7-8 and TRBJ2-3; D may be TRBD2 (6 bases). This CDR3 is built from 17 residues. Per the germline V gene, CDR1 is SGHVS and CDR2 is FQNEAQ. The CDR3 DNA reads TGTGCCAGCAGCTTAGCAAGGGTAGCGGCTAGCACAGATACGCAGTGTTTT. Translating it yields CASSLARVAASTDTQCF.

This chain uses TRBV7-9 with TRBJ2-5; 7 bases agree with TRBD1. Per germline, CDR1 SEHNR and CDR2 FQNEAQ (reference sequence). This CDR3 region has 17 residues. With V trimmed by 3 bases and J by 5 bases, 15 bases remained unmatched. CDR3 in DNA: TGTGCCAGCAGCTTTGCTTACGCAGGGGGTGGTTGGGAGACCCAGTACTTC. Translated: CASSFAYAGGGWETQYF. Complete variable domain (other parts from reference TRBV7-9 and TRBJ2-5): DTGVSQNPRHKITKRGQNVTFRCDPISEHNRLYWYRQTLGQGPEFLTYFQNEAQLEKSRLLSDRFSAERPKGSFSTLEIQRTEQGDSAMYLCASSFAYAGGGWETQYFGPGTRLLVL.

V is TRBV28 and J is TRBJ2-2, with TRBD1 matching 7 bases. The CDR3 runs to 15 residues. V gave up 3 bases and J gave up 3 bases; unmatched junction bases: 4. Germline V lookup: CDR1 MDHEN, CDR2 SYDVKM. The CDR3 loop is CASSLWGQYTGELFF. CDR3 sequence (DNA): TGTGCCAGCAGTTTGTGGGGACAGTACACCGGGGAGCTGTTTTTT. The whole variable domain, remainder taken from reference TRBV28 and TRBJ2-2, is DVKVTQSSRYLVKRTGEKVFLECVQDMDHENMFWYRQDPGLGLRLIYFSYDVKMKEKGDIPEGYSVSREKKERFSLILESASTNQTSMYLCASSLWGQYTGELFFGEGSRLTVL.

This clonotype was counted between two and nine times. CDR3 DNA sequence: TGTGCCAGCTCACTAGGACAGGGCGACGCCAAAATGCAGTACTTC. This sequence encodes CASSLGQGDAKMQYF. The V gene is TRBV18, the J gene TRBJ2-4, with 8 nucleotides matching TRBD1. Germline loops: CDR1 KGHSH, CDR2 LQKENI. With 4 bases clipped from V and 13 bases from J, the junction kept 15 bases outside the gene matches. The CDR3 covers 15 residues. The entire variable domain, with the rest obtained from reference TRBV18 and TRBJ2-4, is as follows: NAGVMQNPRHLVRRRGQEARLRCSPMKGHSHVYWYRQLPEEGLKFMVYLQKENIIDESGMPKERFSAEFPKEGPSILRIQQVVRGDSAAYFCASSLGQGDAKMQYFGAGTRLSVL.

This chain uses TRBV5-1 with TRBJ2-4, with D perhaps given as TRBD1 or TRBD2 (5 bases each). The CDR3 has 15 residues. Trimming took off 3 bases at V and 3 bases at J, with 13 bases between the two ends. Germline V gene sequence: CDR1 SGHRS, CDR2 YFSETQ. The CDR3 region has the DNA TGCGCCAGCAGCTCCGGGACCCAGGACAAAAACATTCAGTACTTC. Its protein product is CASSSGTQDKNIQYF.

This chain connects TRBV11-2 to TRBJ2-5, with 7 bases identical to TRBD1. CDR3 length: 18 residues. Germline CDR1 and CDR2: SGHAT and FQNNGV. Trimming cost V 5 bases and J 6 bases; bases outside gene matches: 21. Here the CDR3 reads CASSPVPPYRGPAKTQYF. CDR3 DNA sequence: TGTGCCAGCAGCCCTGTCCCCCCCTACAGGGGACCAGCGAAGACCCAGTACTTC.

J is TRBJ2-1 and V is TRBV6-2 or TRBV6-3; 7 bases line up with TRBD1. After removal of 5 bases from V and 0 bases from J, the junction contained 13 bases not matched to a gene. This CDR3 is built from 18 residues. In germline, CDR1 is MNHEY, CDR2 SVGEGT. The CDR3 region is CASSPGDRPPGSYNEQFF. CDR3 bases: TGTGCCAGCAGTCCCGGGGACAGACCCCCTGGCTCCTACAATGAGCAGTTCTTC.